This entry is about one T cell receptor (beta chain). With V trimmed by 4 bases and J by 4 bases, 10 bases remained unmatched. Germline CDR1 and CDR2: SGHDN and FVKESK. This CDR3 has 16 residues. The sample belongs to a study of blood T cell repertoires in COVID-19. Sequencing used immunoSEQ multiplex PCR; TCRdb keeps in-frame clones, though not all of them. The sample contains about 160,000 clones, approximately 80% of which appear only once. V is TRBV14 and J is TRBJ2-3, with TRBD2 identical over 8 bases. This TCR derives from a woman of 80 years or more with acute or convalescent COVID-19. The sample comprised peripheral blood. The CDR3 nucleotides are TGTGCCAGCAGCCTCGGGAGCGGGAGTCGGGCAGATACGCAGTATTTT. Amino acid sequence: CASSLGSGSRADTQYF.